The 24 T cell receptor beta chains below all came from one sample that was sequenced in a study of shared clonotypes between healthy human individuals. Data came from immunoSEQ multiplex PCR; TCRdb stores just in-frame clones and leaves some out. The sample has 1,500,000 or so clones, over 95% seen once; the top ten hold approximately 1%. What was sequenced was naive CD4+ T cells sorted from blood. Regarding subset: CD45RA+ positively selected. Every receptor here comes from a man aged 30-40 years in good health.

This clone was observed once. The rearrangement joins TRBV7-6 to TRBJ1-1; D possibly corresponds to TRBD1 (5 bases). CDR3 size: 15 residues. The germline gives CDR1 SGHVS, CDR2 FNYEAQ. V lost 4 bases and J 4 bases, leaving 16 bases between the germline ends. The DNA of the CDR3 is TGTGCCAGCAGCTCTAAGACCGGGGGAAGCACTGAAGCTTTCTTT. Encoded protein: CASSSKTGGSTEAFF. Looking up the rest from reference TRBV7-6 and TRBJ1-1 gives the full variable domain: GAGVSQSPRYKVTKRGQDVALRCDPISGHVSLYWYRQALGQGPEFLTYFNYEAQQDKSGLPNDRFSAERPEGSISTLTIQRTEQRDSAMYRCASSSKTGGSTEAFFGQGTRLTVV.

The chain couples TRBV11-2 to TRBJ2-2, with D possibly being TRBD2 (5 bases). CDR3 length: 15 residues. With 1 base removed from V and 4 bases from J, the gap between germline ends came to 10 bases. Germline V gene lookup returns CDR1 SGHAT and CDR2 FQNNGV. The DNA for the CDR3 is TGTGCCAGCAGCTTAGTCAGCGGAGCCACCGGGGAGCTGTTTTTT. Residues: CASSLVSGATGELFF.

The chain couples TRBV5-5 to TRBJ2-1; perhaps D is TRBD1 or TRBD2 (5 bases each). In germline, CDR1 is SGHKS, CDR2 YYEKEE (reference sequence). The V and J ends lost 1 base and 6 bases respectively, with 14 bases between them. The CDR3 has 15 residues. Written as DNA, the CDR3 is TGTGCCAGCAGCTTGAGGGACCCCATTTCCAATGAGCAGTTCTTC. Translating gives CASSLRDPISNEQFF.

The table lists this clone with a count of one. This sequence joins TRBV18 and TRBJ1-4; no clear D gene. Germline CDR1 KGHSH, CDR2 LQKENI. This CDR3 spans 16 amino acids. Trimming shortened V by 3 bases and J by 10 bases, and 21 bases separated the two germline ends. The CDR3 here is CASSPREGGDGGKLFF. The DNA of the CDR3 is TGTGCCAGCTCACCTCGGGAGGGCGGGGATGGAGGAAAACTGTTTTTT.

The V and J genes are TRBV13 and TRBJ2-3, with a weak D call TRBD2 (6 bases). The germline V gene has CDR1 PRHDT and CDR2 FYEKMQ (reference sequence). Trimming stripped 5 bases from V and 0 bases from J, with 18 bases between. The CDR3 extends over 17 amino acids. The CDR3 nucleotides read TGTGCCAGCAGCCGAAGGACGGGCGGGGCTAGCACAGATACGCAGTATTTT. The encoded protein is CASSRRTGGASTDTQYF.

J is TRBJ2-2 and V is TRBV29-1, with TRBD2 identical over 7 bases. The CDR3 extends over 13 amino acids. Per the germline V gene, CDR1 is SQVTM and CDR2 is ANQGSEA. V shed 4 bases, J shed 6 bases, and the junction held 5 bases outside the gene matches. CDR3 loop: CSVGGRFSGELFF. The CDR3 coding sequence is TGCAGCGTTGGCGGGAGATTTTCCGGGGAGCTGTTTTTT.

The rearrangement uses TRBV11-2 and TRBJ2-1, with 7 bases fitting TRBD2. In germline, CDR1 is SGHAT, CDR2 FQNNGV. The CDR3 runs 14 residues. V lost 2 bases to trimming and J lost 2 bases; unmatched junction nucleotides: 0. The CDR3 sequence is CASSLLAAYNEQFF. Written as DNA, the CDR3 is TGTGCCAGCAGCTTACTAGCGGCCTACAATGAGCAGTTCTTC.

The rearrangement uses TRBV11-2 and TRBJ2-7; tentative D call: TRBD2 (5 bases). From germline, CDR1 is SGHAT and CDR2 FQNNGV. The CDR3 runs 15 residues. With 1 base removed from V and 1 base from J, the gap between germline ends came to 11 bases. CDR3 sequence: CASSLASTGSYEQYF. The CDR3 DNA is TGTGCCAGCAGCTTAGCTAGCACCGGGTCCTACGAGCAGTACTTC. Drawing the rest from reference TRBV11-2 and TRBJ2-7, the complete variable domain is EAGVAQSPRYKIIEKRQSVAFWCNPISGHATLYWYQQILGQGPKLLIQFQNNGVVDDSQLPKDRFSAERLKGVDSTLKIQPAKLEDSAVYLCASSLASTGSYEQYFGPGTRLTVT.

V and J are TRBV5-1 and TRBJ2-2; D tentatively fits TRBD1 or TRBD2 (6 bases each). Germline CDR1 is SGHRS and CDR2 is YFSETQ. This CDR3 contains 17 residues. Trimming removed 4 bases at V and 4 bases at J, with 20 bases between. The CDR3 protein is CASSALGGLSGTGELFF. The DNA for the CDR3 is TGCGCCAGCAGCGCTCTCGGGGGCTTATCGGGCACCGGGGAGCTGTTTTTT.

CDR3 protein: CASSSGLAGGPGPDTQYF. CDR3 nucleotide sequence: TGTGCCAGTAGTTCAGGACTAGCGGGAGGGCCAGGACCAGATACGCAGTATTTT. The rearrangement joins TRBV19 to TRBJ2-3; TRBD2 aligns across 15 bases. The CDR3 covers 18 residues. From germline, CDR1 is LNHDA and CDR2 SQIVND (reference sequence). Losses at the gene ends were 5 bases for V and 4 bases for J; bases not matched to a gene: 10.

CDR3 loop: CASSRSGANVLTF. The CDR3 nucleotides read TGTGCCAGCTCAAGATCTGGGGCCAACGTCCTGACTTTC. This chain joins TRBV18 and TRBJ2-6; D remains ambiguous. Trimming took 5 bases from V and 1 from J, leaving 3 bases between them. CDR1 is KGHSH and CDR2 is LQKENI in the germline V gene. CDR3 length equals 13 residues.

The V gene is TRBV5-1, the J gene TRBJ2-5, with D possibly being TRBD1 (5 bases). Germline V CDR1 and CDR2: SGHRS, YFSETQ. The CDR3 runs to 13 residues. Trimming left V 5 bases short and J 1 base short, with 9 bases between. CDR3 DNA: TGCGCCAGCAGGCTAGGGGTCCAAGAGACCCAGTACTTC. It encodes CASRLGVQETQYF.

This chain uses TRBV7-9 with TRBJ2-5, with a tentative D call TRBD2 (6 bases). Trimming cost V 4 bases and J 5 bases, with 11 bases left between them. CDR1 is SEHNR and CDR2 is FQNEAQ in the germline V gene (reference sequence). The CDR3 length is 13 residues. DNA of the CDR3: TGTGCCAGCAGCTGGAGGGGAACGGAGACCCAGTACTTC. As protein: CASSWRGTETQYF.

The chain uses TRBV7-9 and TRBJ2-6; the match to TRBD1 covers 8 bases. Germline trimming cut 4 bases from V and 2 bases from J; bases unmatched to any gene: 13. The length of the CDR3 is 19 residues. Looked up from germline, CDR1 is SEHNR and CDR2 is FQNEAQ (reference sequence). For the CDR3, the DNA is TGTGCCAGCAGCTACCACCGGGACAGGCCCCGCGCTGGGGCCAACGTCCTGACTTTC. Translated, it gives CASSYHRDRPRAGANVLTF.

The rearrangement links TRBV19 to TRBJ2-1, with D uncertain. The germline gives CDR1 LNHDA, CDR2 SQIVND (reference sequence). The CDR3 is made up of 13 amino acids. Deletions cut 2 bases from V and 5 bases from J, with 7 bases between. In DNA form, the CDR3 reads TGTGCCAGTAGTATATTCGTCGACAATGAGCAGTTCTTC. This gives the protein CASSIFVDNEQFF.

CDR3 in amino acids: CASSYYGETQYF. CDR3 nucleotide sequence: TGTGCCAGCAGTTATTACGGAGAGACCCAGTACTTC. The chain links TRBV11-3 to TRBJ2-5; D not certain. The germline V gene has CDR1 SGHNT and CDR2 YENEEA. V lost 6 bases and J lost 4, with 9 bases in between. The CDR3 totals 12 residues.

This rearrangement joins TRBV7-2 to TRBJ2-3; TRBD1 matches 8 bases. This CDR3 has 16 residues. The germline V gene encodes CDR1 SGHTA and CDR2 FQGNSA. The junction had 6 bases not matched to a gene; V was cut back by 2 bases and J by 2 bases. The CDR3 sequence is CASSLFRGRITDTQYF. As DNA, the CDR3 is TGTGCCAGCAGCTTATTCAGGGGGCGTATCACAGATACGCAGTATTTT.

The gene calls are TRBV29-1 and TRBJ2-2; D unclear. Trimming took off 6 bases at V and 4 bases at J, with 12 bases between the two ends. CDR3 length equals 13 residues. Germline assignment: CDR1 SQVTM and CDR2 ANQGSEA. The CDR3 sequence is CSVKRTGTGELFF. CDR3 nucleotides: TGCAGCGTAAAGAGGACGGGCACCGGGGAGCTGTTTTTT.

The chain joins TRBV28 to TRBJ2-7, with 9 bases that match TRBD1. The CDR3 loop spans 14 amino acids. The V gene end was trimmed by 5 bases and the J gene end by 4 bases; junction bases not matched to a gene: 6. Germline V gene sequence: CDR1 MDHEN, CDR2 SYDVKM. The CDR3 DNA follows: TGTGCCAGCAGTCCATGGACAGGGGAATACGAGCAGTACTTC. Amino acids: CASSPWTGEYEQYF.

V usage is TRBV11-2 and J usage is TRBJ2-4, with D uncertain. The V end lost 1 base, the J end lost 12 bases, and 10 bases lay between the germline ends. The germline V gene encodes CDR1 SGHAT and CDR2 FQNNGV. This CDR3 comprises 12 residues. Here the CDR3 reads CASSLGPVAQYF. The CDR3, as DNA: TGTGCCAGCAGCTTAGGTCCTGTAGCTCAGTACTTC.

V is TRBV7-2 and J is TRBJ2-5; a weak D match, TRBD1 (5 bases). CDR3 size: 13 residues. Trimming took 1 base from V and 5 from J, leaving 8 bases between them. Germline loops: CDR1 SGHTA, CDR2 FQGNSA. The CDR3 DNA reads TGTGCCAGCAGCTTAGTCCAGGGCGAGACCCAGTACTTC. As protein: CASSLVQGETQYF.

V usage is TRBV9 and J usage is TRBJ2-7; possibly TRBD2 for D (6 bases). CDR1 is SGDLS and CDR2 is YYNGEE in the germline V gene. CDR3 length equals 14 residues. Trimming took off 0 bases at V and 1 base at J, with 8 bases between the two ends. Here the CDR3 DNA reads TGTGCCAGCAGCGTAGGGGACTTATCCTACGAGCAGTACTTC. This sequence encodes CASSVGDLSYEQYF.

The chain carries TRBV18 and TRBJ2-2; possibly TRBD1 for D (6 bases). Trimming took off 5 bases at V and 4 bases at J, with 8 bases between the two ends. CDR3 length: 13 residues. Germline values: CDR1 KGHSH, CDR2 LQKENI. CDR3 bases: TGTGCCAGCTCAACACAGGGCACCGGGGAGCTGTTTTTT. It specifies CASSTQGTGELFF.

The chain uses TRBV25-1 and TRBJ2-1; D remains ambiguous. The CDR3 covers 13 residues. V was cut by 8 bases and J by 6 bases, with 14 bases left in between. Germline values: CDR1 MGHDK, CDR2 SYGVNS. The CDR3 coding sequence is TGTGCCAGCTCCCCACAGACGTTCAATGAGCAGTTCTTC. It specifies CASSPQTFNEQFF. Full variable domain (remainder filled in from reference TRBV25-1 and TRBJ2-1): EADIYQTPRYLVIGTGKKITLECSQTMGHDKMYWYQQDPGMELHLIHYSYGVNSTEKGDLSSESTVSRIRTEHFPLTLESARPSHTSQYLCASSPQTFNEQFFGPGTRLTVL.